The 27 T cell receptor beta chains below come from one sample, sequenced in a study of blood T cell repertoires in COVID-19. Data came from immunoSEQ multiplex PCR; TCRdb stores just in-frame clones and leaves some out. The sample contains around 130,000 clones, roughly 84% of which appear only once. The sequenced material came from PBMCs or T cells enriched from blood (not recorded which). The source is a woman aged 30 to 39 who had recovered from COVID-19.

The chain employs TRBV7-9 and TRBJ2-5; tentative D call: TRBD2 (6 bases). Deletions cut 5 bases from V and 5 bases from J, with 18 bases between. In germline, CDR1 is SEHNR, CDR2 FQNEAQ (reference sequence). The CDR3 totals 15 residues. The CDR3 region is CASSISGPQRETQYF. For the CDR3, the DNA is TGTGCCAGCAGCATTAGCGGCCCTCAGCGGGAGACCCAGTACTTC.

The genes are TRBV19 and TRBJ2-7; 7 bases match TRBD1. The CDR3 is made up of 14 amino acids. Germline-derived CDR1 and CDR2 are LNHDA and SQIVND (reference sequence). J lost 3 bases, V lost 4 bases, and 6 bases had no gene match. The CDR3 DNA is TGTGCCAGTAGTAGACCGGGACAGAGCTACGAGCAGTACTTC. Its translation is CASSRPGQSYEQYF.

The CDR3 bases are TGTGCCAGCACCGCATCAATGGGTCGGAGCTCCTACAATGAGCAGTTCTTC. Protein product: CASTASMGRSSYNEQFF. The genes are TRBV5-4 and TRBJ2-1, with D unclear. The V end lost 6 bases, the J end lost 0 bases, and 19 bases lay between the germline ends. There are 17 residues in the CDR3. The germline gives CDR1 SGHNT, CDR2 YYREEE (reference sequence).

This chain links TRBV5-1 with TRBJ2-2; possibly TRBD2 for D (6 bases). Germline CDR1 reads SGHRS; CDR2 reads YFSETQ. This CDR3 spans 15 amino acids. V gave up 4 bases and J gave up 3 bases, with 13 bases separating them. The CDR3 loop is CASSQRTGDTGELFF. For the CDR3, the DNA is TGCGCCAGCAGCCAACGGACGGGAGACACCGGGGAGCTGTTTTTT. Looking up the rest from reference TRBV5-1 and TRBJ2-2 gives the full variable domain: KAGVTQTPRYLIKTRGQQVTLSCSPISGHRSVSWYQQTPGQGLQFLFEYFSETQRNKGNFPGRFSGRQFSNSRSEMNVSTLELGDSALYLCASSQRTGDTGELFFGEGSRLTVL.

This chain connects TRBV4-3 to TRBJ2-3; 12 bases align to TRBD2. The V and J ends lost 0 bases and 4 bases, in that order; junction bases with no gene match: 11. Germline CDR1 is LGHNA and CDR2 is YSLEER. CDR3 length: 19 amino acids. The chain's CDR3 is CASSQDVASGRAVADTQYF. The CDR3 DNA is TGCGCCAGCAGCCAAGATGTGGCTAGCGGGAGGGCCGTCGCAGATACGCAGTATTTT.

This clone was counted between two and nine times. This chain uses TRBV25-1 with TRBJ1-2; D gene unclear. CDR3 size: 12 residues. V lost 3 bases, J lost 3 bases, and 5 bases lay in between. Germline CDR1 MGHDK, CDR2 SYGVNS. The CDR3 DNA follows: TGTGCCAGCAGTGACAGATACTATGGCTACACCTTC. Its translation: CASSDRYYGYTF.

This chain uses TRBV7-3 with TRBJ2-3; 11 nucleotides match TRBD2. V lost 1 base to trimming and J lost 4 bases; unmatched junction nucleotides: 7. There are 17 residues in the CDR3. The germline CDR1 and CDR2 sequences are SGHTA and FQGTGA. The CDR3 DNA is TGTGCCAGCAGCTTAAGGGCTAGCGGGAGGCGGGCAGATACGCAGTATTTT. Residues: CASSLRASGRRADTQYF.

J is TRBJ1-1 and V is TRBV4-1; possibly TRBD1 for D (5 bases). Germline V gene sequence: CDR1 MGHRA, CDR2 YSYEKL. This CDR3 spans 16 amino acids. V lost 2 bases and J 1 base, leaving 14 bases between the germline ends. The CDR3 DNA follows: TGCGCCAGCAGCCAAAGCGGGGCCCGGACGAACACTGAAGCTTTCTTT. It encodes CASSQSGARTNTEAFF.

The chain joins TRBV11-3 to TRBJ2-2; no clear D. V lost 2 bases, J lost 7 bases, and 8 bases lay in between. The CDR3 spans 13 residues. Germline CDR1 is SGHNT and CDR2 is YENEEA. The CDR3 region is CASSLRSYGELFF. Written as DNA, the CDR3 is TGTGCCAGCAGCTTACGATCCTACGGGGAGCTGTTTTTT.

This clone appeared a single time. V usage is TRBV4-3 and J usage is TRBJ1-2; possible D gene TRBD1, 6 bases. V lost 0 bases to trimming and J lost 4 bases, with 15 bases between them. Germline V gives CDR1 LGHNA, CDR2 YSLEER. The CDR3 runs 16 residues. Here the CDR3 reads CASSQDPGHNIYGYTF. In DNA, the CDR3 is TGCGCCAGCAGCCAAGATCCGGGACACAATATCTATGGCTACACCTTC.

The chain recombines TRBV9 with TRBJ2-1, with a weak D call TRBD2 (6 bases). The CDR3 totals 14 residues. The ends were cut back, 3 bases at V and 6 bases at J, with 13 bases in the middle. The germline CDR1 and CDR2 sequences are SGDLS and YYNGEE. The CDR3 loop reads CASSAGSLTNEQFF. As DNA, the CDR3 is TGTGCCAGCAGCGCCGGGAGCTTAACCAATGAGCAGTTCTTC.

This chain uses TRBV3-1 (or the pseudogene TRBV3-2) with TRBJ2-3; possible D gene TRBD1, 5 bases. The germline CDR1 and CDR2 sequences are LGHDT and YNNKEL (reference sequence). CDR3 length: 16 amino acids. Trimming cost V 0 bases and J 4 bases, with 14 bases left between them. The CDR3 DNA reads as TGTGCCAGCAGCCAAGAAGGCCAGGGAATGGCAGATACGCAGTATTTT. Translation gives CASSQEGQGMADTQYF.

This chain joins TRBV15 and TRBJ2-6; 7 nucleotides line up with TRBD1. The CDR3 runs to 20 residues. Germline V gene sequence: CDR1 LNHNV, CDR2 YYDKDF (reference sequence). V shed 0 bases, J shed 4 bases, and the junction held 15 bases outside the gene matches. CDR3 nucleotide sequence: TGTGCCACCAGCAGAGATGGGTTGGACAGGTGGTGGTGGGGGGCCAACGTCCTGACTTTC. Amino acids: CATSRDGLDRWWWGANVLTF.

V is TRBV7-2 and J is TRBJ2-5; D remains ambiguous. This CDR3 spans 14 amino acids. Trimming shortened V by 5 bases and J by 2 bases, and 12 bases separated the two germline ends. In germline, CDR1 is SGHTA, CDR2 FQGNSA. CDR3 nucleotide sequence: TGTGCCAGCAGCGGCCGACAAGGTCAAGAGACCCAGTACTTC. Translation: CASSGRQGQETQYF.

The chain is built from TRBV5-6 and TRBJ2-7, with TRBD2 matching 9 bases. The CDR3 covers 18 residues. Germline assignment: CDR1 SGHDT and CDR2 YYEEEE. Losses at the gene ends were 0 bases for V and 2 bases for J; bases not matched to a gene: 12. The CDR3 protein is CASSLGLAGVGRTYEQYF. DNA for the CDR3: TGTGCCAGCAGCTTGGGTTTAGCGGGAGTGGGGAGAACCTACGAGCAGTACTTC.

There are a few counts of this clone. The CDR3: CATTIGQGLSQYF. As DNA, the CDR3 is TGTGCCACCACAATAGGACAGGGATTATCGCAGTACTTC. The chain is built from TRBV6-6 and TRBJ2-7, with TRBD1 matching over 8 bases. Germline V gene lookup returns CDR1 MNHNY and CDR2 SVGAGI (reference sequence). Unmatched junction bases numbered 14, after V lost 10 bases and J lost 9 bases. The CDR3 length is 13 residues.

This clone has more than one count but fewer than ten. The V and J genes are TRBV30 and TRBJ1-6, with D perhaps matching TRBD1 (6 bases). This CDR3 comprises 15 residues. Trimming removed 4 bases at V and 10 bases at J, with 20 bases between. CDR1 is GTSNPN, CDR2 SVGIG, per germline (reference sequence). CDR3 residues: CAWTPRGGQRSPLHF. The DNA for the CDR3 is TGTGCCTGGACCCCACGGGGGGGGCAAAGATCACCCCTCCACTTT.

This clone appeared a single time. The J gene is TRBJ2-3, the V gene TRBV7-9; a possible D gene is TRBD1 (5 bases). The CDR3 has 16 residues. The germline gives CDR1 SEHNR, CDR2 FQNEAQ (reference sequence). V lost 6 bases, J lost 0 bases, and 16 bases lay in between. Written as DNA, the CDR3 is TGTGCCAGCAGAAAAGGGGTAGGAGTTAGCACAGATACGCAGTATTTT. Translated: CASRKGVGVSTDTQYF.

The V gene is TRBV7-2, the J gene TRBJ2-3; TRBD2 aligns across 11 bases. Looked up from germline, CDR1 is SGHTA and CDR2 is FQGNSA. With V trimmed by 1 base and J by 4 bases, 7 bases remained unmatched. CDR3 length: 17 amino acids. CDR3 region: CASSLGGTSGPSDTQYF. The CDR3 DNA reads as TGTGCCAGCAGCTTAGGAGGGACTAGCGGTCCCTCAGATACGCAGTATTTT.

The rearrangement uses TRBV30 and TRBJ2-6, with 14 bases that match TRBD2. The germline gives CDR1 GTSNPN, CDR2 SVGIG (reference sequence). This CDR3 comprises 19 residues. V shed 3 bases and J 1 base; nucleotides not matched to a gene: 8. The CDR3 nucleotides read TGTGCCTGGAGCCGATCGGGACTAGCGGGAGTGTCTGGGGCCAACGTCCTGACTTTC. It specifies CAWSRSGLAGVSGANVLTF.

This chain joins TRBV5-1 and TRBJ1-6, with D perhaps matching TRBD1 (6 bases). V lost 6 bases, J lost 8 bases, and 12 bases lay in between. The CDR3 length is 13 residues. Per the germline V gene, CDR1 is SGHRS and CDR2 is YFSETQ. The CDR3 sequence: CASTRGVDSPLHF. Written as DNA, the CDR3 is TGCGCCAGCACCAGGGGAGTGGATTCACCCCTCCACTTT.

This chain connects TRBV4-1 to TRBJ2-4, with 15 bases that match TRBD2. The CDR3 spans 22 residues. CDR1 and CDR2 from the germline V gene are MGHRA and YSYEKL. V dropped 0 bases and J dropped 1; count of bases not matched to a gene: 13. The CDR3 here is CASSQDILGTSGRRAAKNIQYF. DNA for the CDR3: TGCGCCAGCAGCCAAGACATACTAGGGACTAGCGGGAGGAGAGCGGCCAAAAACATTCAGTACTTC.

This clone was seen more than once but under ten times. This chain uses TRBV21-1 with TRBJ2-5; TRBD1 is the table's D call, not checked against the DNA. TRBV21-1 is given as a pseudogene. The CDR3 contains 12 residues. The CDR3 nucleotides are TGTGCCAGCAGCAAGATCTGCAGGGGGTGGTACTTC. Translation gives CASSKICRGWYF.

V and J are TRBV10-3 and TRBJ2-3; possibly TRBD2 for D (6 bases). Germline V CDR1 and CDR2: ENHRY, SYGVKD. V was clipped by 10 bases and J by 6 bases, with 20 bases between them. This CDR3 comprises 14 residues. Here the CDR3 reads CATHSSAGIDTQYF. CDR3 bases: TGTGCCACCCACTCTAGCGCTGGTATTGATACGCAGTATTTT.

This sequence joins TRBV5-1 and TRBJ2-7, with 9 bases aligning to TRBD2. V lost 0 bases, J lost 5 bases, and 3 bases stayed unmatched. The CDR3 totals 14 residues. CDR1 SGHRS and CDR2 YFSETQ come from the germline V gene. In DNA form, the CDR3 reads TGCGCCAGCAGCTTGGCGGCGGGGGGGGACGAGCAGTACTTC. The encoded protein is CASSLAAGGDEQYF. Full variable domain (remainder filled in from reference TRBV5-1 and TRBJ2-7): KAGVTQTPRYLIKTRGQQVTLSCSPISGHRSVSWYQQTPGQGLQFLFEYFSETQRNKGNFPGRFSGRQFSNSRSEMNVSTLELGDSALYLCASSLAAGGDEQYFGPGTRLTVT.

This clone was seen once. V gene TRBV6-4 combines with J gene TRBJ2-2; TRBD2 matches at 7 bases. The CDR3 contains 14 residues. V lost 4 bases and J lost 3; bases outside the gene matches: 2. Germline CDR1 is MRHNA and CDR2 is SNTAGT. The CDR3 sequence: CASSASGDTGELFF. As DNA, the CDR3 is TGTGCCAGCAGTGCTAGCGGAGACACCGGGGAGCTGTTTTTT.

CDR3 sequence reads: CASSYSRSRETQYF. As DNA, the CDR3 is TGTGCCAGCAGTTACTCCCGGAGTAGGGAGACCCAGTACTTC. The chain is built from TRBV6-5 and TRBJ2-5; D unresolved. V was shortened by 0 bases and J by 5 bases, with 10 bases between the two germline ends. Germline V gene lookup returns CDR1 MNHEY and CDR2 SVGAGI. The CDR3 is made up of 14 amino acids.